This T cell receptor (beta chain) was recorded in a study of T cells in Graves' hyperthyroidism and ophthalmopathy. This clonotype appeared many times. It was RNA transcripts that yielded the amplified TCR beta CDR3 regions. When the TCR CDR3 underwent first-round RT-PCR, the HTBI primer set was used. Via MiXCR, TCRdb re-called the multiplex PCR reads, giving one row per CDR3 protein. The sample shows over 150,000 distinct CDR3 sequences, around 17% of them seen only once. Uncontrolled infections, other autoimmune diseases, pregnancy or lactation led to exclusion of patients. The CDR3 is 22 amino acids. V dropped 0 bases and J dropped 4; count of bases not matched to a gene: 22. CDR1 is DFQATT, CDR2 SNEGSKA, per germline (reference sequence).

The receptor's source is a woman aged 45-60 years with Graves' hyperthyroidism. The genes are TRBV20-1 and TRBJ2-5; 14 positions match TRBD2. What was sequenced was blood. The chain's CDR3 is CSAREGGALSTSGRAQGETQYF. The DNA of the CDR3 is TGCAGTGCTAGAGAGGGCGGTGCGCTGTCGACTAGCGGGAGGGCCCAGGGAGAGACCCAGTACTTC.